Shown below are 20 T cell receptor beta chains from a single sample sequenced in a study of cytomegalovirus exposure and HLA in healthy donors. Researchers ran the PCR with 60 Vbeta and 13 Jbeta primers. Only in-frame clones appear in the TCRdb table, and some are missing; sequencing was by immunoSEQ multiplex PCR. The data show roughly 290,000 clones, with 70% to 90% seen just once and about 2% held by the top ten. Sequences were obtained from PBMCs. The receptors originated from a young woman in good health and CMV-seronegative.

The CDR3 DNA sequence: TGTGCCAGCTCACCAGCCCCAGGGGTCGGTGAAAAACTGTTTTTT. Amino acid sequence: CASSPAPGVGEKLFF. The V call is TRBV18, the J call TRBJ1-4; perhaps TRBD1 as D (6 bases). The CDR3 is 15 residues long. Germline CDR1 is KGHSH and CDR2 is LQKENI. V was cut by 2 bases and J by 7 bases, with 14 bases left in between.

The chain combines TRBV29-1 with TRBJ1-1, with TRBD1 matching over 9 bases. Germline CDR1 and CDR2: SQVTM and ANQGSEA. V lost 5 bases, J lost 6 bases, and 10 bases stayed unmatched. The CDR3 consists of 14 residues. CDR3 loop: CSVPQGGQGPEAFF. Written as DNA, the CDR3 is TGCAGCGTTCCCCAGGGGGGACAGGGTCCTGAAGCTTTCTTT.

The V and J genes are TRBV19 and TRBJ2-6; 10 bases line up with TRBD1. J was trimmed by 4 bases and V by 8 bases; bases with no gene match: 8. This CDR3 contains 16 residues. Germline CDR1 LNHDA, CDR2 SQIVND (reference sequence). The CDR3 spells CASATGGMGGANVLTF. CDR3 DNA: TGTGCCAGTGCGACAGGGGGCATGGGAGGGGCCAACGTCCTGACTTTC.

This chain connects TRBV30 to TRBJ2-3, with D hard to call. In germline, CDR1 is GTSNPN, CDR2 SVGIG (reference sequence). The CDR3 is 10 amino acids. Trimming cost V 1 base and J 7 bases, with 3 bases left between them. Written as DNA, the CDR3 is TGTGCCTGGAGTGATAATACGCAGTATTTT. It translates to CAWSDNTQYF.

J is TRBJ2-3 and V is TRBV11-2; 12 bases align to TRBD2. The CDR3 totals 16 residues. Germline trimming cut 5 bases from V and 4 bases from J; bases unmatched to any gene: 7. Germline CDR1 SGHAT, CDR2 FQNNGV. The CDR3 DNA reads as TGTGCCAGCAGCAATCTAGCGGGGGGGGTAGCAGATACGCAGTATTTT. It is translated as CASSNLAGGVADTQYF.

This sequence joins TRBV5-1 and TRBJ2-2, with 14 bases fitting TRBD2. CDR1 is SGHRS, CDR2 YFSETQ, per germline. V lost 2 bases, J lost 4 bases, and 4 bases stayed unmatched. This CDR3 has 17 residues. CDR3 loop: CASSFGLAGGTTGELFF. The CDR3 nucleotides are TGCGCCAGCAGCTTTGGACTAGCGGGGGGAACCACCGGGGAGCTGTTTTTT.

The chain joins TRBV5-4 to TRBJ2-2; D gene uncertain. V lost 2 bases and J 6 bases, leaving 8 bases between the germline ends. The V gene's germline CDR1 is SGHNT and CDR2 YYREEE (reference sequence). The CDR3 totals 13 residues. The CDR3 nucleotides are TGTGCCAGCAGCTTTGACTTCGCCGGGGAGCTGTTTTTT. This sequence encodes CASSFDFAGELFF.

V and J are TRBV5-1 and TRBJ2-5; D not certain. The J call may be faulty, since TRBJ2-7 better matches the DNA end. Germline V gene lookup returns CDR1 SGHRS and CDR2 YFSETQ. The CDR3 extends over 14 amino acids. DNA of the CDR3: TGCGCCAGCAGCTTGCACGTTAACTCCTACGAGCAGTACTTC. Translated, it gives CASSLHVNSYEQYF.

The chain recombines TRBV7-9 with TRBJ1-6; D possibly corresponds to TRBD1 (6 bases). The V end was cut by 5 bases, the J end by 9 bases, with 17 bases between. The CDR3 is 15 amino acids. In germline, CDR1 is SEHNR, CDR2 FQNEAQ (reference sequence). The chain's CDR3 is CASSVPRDMGSPLHF. The CDR3 DNA follows: TGTGCCAGCAGCGTACCCCGGGACATGGGTTCACCCCTCCACTTT.

The sample holds a few counts of this clone. This chain connects TRBV2 to TRBJ1-6; unclear D gene. CDR1 is SNHLY, CDR2 FYNNEI, per germline. The CDR3 sequence is 16 residues long. V was shortened by 6 bases and J by 8 bases, with 20 bases between the two germline ends. The CDR3: CASRRFAGVAYSPLHF. The CDR3, as DNA: TGTGCCAGCAGAAGGTTCGCGGGAGTAGCTTATTCACCCCTCCACTTT.

The chain uses TRBV27 and TRBJ1-2, with TRBD1 as a possible D gene (5 bases). Between the trimmed V and J ends, which lost 2 bases and 6 bases, there was a span of 13 bases. The CDR3 is 14 amino acids. In germline, CDR1 is MNHEY, CDR2 SMNVEV (reference sequence). CDR3 in DNA: TGTGCCAGCAGTTTAAGAAGGGGATTTGATGGCTACACCTTC. It specifies CASSLRRGFDGYTF.

Here the CDR3 reads CASSTNRESSGNTIYF. CDR3 sequence (DNA): TGTGCCAGCAGCACGAACAGGGAGAGCTCTGGAAACACCATATATTTT. V gene TRBV9 combines with J gene TRBJ1-3, with TRBD1 as a possible D gene (6 bases). CDR3 size: 16 residues. With 4 bases removed from V and 0 bases from J, the gap between germline ends came to 14 bases. The germline V gene encodes CDR1 SGDLS and CDR2 YYNGEE.

For the CDR3, the DNA is TGCGCCAGCAGCTCCAGGACAGGCGTGGATGAAAAACTGTTTTTT. Translating it yields CASSSRTGVDEKLFF. The V gene is TRBV4-1, the J gene TRBJ1-4; TRBD1 agrees at 7 bases. Germline V gene lookup returns CDR1 MGHRA and CDR2 YSYEKL. The CDR3 loop spans 15 amino acids. With 5 bases clipped from V and 6 bases from J, the junction kept 9 bases outside the gene matches.

V is TRBV19 and J is TRBJ2-3; 10 nucleotides align to TRBD2. The CDR3 sequence is 17 residues long. Germline V CDR1 and CDR2: LNHDA, SQIVND (reference sequence). V was clipped by 3 bases and J by 3 bases; unmatched bases: 9. The CDR3, as DNA: TGTGCCAGTAGTATCTTCGGACTAGCGGTTTTTACAGATACGCAGTATTTT. It yields the protein CASSIFGLAVFTDTQYF.

The rearrangement joins TRBV5-6 to TRBJ1-5, with D tentatively TRBD1 (6 bases). V was trimmed by 3 bases and J by 10 bases, leaving 14 bases between them. This CDR3 contains 13 residues. Germline values: CDR1 SGHDT, CDR2 YYEEEE. CDR3 bases: TGTGCCAGCAGCTGGGGGGGGCAAGTTCCCCAGCATTTT. Amino acids: CASSWGGQVPQHF.

The chain joins TRBV19 to TRBJ2-5; D possibly corresponds to TRBD1 (6 bases). The end of the DNA is better explained by TRBJ2-7, so the J call may be wrong. This CDR3 is built from 12 residues. Looked up from germline, CDR1 is LNHDA and CDR2 is SQIVND (reference sequence). CDR3 sequence reads: CASRGGTYEQYF. DNA of the CDR3: TGTGCCAGTCGAGGGGGAACCTACGAGCAGTACTTC.

V gene TRBV6-1 combines with J gene TRBJ2-5, with 8 bases lining up with TRBD2. The J call may be faulty, since TRBJ2-7 better matches the DNA end. Per the germline V gene, CDR1 is MNHNS and CDR2 is SASEGT. CDR3 length equals 15 residues. CDR3 region: CASSGAGGLWYEQYF. The CDR3 coding sequence is TGTGCCAGCAGTGGTGCGGGGGGCTTATGGTACGAGCAGTACTTC.

The V and J genes are TRBV4-1 and TRBJ2-7, with TRBD1 matching 7 bases. With 5 bases clipped from V and 4 bases from J, the junction kept 5 bases outside the gene matches. Germline V gives CDR1 MGHRA, CDR2 YSYEKL. CDR3 length equals 13 residues. The CDR3 spells CASSDRVLYEQYF. The CDR3, as DNA: TGCGCCAGCAGCGACAGGGTGCTTTACGAGCAGTACTTC.

The V and J genes are TRBV19 and TRBJ1-4, with 9 nucleotides matching TRBD1. The CDR3 has 15 amino acids. In germline, CDR1 is LNHDA, CDR2 SQIVND (reference sequence). The V gene end was trimmed by 6 bases and the J gene end by 8 bases; junction bases not matched to a gene: 10. The DNA of the CDR3 is TGTGCCAGTAGCGAACAGGGGGCCAATGACGAAAAACTGTTTTTT. Protein sequence: CASSEQGANDEKLFF.

The sample holds one count of this clone. This rearrangement joins TRBV4-1 to TRBJ2-5; 11 bases fit TRBD2. The CDR3 is made up of 18 amino acids. After removal of 1 base from V and 3 bases from J, the junction contained 10 bases not matched to a gene. Germline CDR1 reads MGHRA; CDR2 reads YSYEKL. The CDR3 coding sequence is TGCGCCAGCAGCCAAGTAAAGCTAGCGGGGGGATTTAAAGAGACCCAGTACTTC. This gives the protein CASSQVKLAGGFKETQYF.